This T cell receptor beta chain was identified during a study of control samples from healthy donors and cancer patients. Libraries were prepared by immunoSEQ multiplex PCR; TCRdb keeps only in-frame clonotypes and omits some of them. Of approximately 84,000 clones detected, roughly nine tenths appear once; the ten largest clones hold 15% to 19%. Germline V gene lookup returns CDR1 MDHEN and CDR2 SYDVKM. The CDR3 is 12 amino acids. The junction had 1 base not matched to a gene; V was cut back by 4 bases and J by 4 bases. This sequence joins TRBV28 and TRBJ2-7, with TRBD2 matching 7 bases. The sequencing sample was made of blood. This TCR came from a man between 25 and 39 years old in good health. As DNA, the CDR3 is TGTGCCAGCAGTTGGCGGGGGTACGAGCAGTACTTC. The encoded protein is CASSWRGYEQYF.